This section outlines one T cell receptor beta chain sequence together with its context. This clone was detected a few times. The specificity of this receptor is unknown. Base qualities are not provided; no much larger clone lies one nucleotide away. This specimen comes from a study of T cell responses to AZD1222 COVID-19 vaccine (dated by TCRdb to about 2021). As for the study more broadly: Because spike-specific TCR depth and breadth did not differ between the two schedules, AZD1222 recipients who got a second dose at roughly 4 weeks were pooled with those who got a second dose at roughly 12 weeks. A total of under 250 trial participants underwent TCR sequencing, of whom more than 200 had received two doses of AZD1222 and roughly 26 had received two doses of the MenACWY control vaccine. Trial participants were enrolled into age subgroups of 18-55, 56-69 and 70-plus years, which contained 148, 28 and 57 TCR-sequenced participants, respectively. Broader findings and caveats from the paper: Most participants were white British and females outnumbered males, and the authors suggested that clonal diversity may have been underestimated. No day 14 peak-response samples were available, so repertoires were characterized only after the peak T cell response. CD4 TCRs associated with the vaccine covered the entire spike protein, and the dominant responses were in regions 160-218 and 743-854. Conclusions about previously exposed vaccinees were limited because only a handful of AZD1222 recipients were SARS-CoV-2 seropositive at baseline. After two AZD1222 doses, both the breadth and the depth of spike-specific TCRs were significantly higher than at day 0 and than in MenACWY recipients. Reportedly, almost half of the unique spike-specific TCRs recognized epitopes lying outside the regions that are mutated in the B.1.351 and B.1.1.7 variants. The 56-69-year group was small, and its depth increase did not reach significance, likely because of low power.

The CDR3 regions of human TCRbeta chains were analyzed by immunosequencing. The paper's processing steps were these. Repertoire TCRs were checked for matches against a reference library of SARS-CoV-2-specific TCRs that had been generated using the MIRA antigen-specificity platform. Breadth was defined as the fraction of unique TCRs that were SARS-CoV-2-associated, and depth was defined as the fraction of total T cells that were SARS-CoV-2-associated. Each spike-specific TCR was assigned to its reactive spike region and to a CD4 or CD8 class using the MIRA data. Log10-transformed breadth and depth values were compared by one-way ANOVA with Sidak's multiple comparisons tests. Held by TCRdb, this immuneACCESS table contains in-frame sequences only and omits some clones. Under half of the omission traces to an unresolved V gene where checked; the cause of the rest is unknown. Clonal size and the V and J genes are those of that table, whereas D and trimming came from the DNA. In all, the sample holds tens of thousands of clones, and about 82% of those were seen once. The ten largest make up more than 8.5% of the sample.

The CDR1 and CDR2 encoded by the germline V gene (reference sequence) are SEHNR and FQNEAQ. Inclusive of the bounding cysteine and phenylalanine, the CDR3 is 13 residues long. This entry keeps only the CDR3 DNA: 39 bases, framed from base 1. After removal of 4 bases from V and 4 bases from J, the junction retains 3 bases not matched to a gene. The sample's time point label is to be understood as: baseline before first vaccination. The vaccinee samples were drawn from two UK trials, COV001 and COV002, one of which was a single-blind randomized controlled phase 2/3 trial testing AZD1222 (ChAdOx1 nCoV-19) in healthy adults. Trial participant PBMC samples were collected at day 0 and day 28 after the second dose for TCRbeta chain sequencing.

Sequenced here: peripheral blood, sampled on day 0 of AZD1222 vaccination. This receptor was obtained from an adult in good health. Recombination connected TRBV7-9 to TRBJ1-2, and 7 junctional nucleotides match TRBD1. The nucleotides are TGTGCCAGCAGCTCGACAGGGTCCTATGGCTACACCTTC. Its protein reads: CASSSTGSYGYTF.